This T cell receptor beta chain was identified during a study of blood T cell repertoires in COVID-19. The table came from immunoSEQ multiplex PCR; TCRdb's copy has only in-frame clones and leaves some out. The data contain 150,000 to 200,000 clones, roughly 84% of them singletons. The CDR3 sequence is 17 residues long. With 5 bases clipped from V and 6 bases from J, the junction kept 15 bases outside the gene matches. Looked up from germline, CDR1 is MDHEN and CDR2 is SYDVKM. The sample taken for sequencing was PBMCs or T cells enriched from blood (not recorded which). The TCR originated in a woman aged 25-40 years who had been exposed to COVID-19. V is TRBV28 and J is TRBJ1-5; 8 bases align to TRBD1. The CDR3 DNA is TGTGCCAGCAGTGCCTCCGCCGGACAGGGTGACGGTCAGCCCCAGCATTTT. It codes for CASSASAGQGDGQPQHF.